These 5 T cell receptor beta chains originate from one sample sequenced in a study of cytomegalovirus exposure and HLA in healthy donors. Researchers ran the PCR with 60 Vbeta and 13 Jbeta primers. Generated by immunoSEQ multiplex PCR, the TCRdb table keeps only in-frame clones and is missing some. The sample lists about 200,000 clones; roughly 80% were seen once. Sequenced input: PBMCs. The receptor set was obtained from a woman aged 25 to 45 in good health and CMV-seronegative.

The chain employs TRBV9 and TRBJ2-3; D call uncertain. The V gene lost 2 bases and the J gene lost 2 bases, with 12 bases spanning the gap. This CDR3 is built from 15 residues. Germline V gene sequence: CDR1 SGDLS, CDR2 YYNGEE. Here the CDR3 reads CASSVSRENTDTQYF. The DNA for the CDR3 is TGTGCCAGCAGCGTTTCGAGAGAGAACACAGATACGCAGTATTTT.

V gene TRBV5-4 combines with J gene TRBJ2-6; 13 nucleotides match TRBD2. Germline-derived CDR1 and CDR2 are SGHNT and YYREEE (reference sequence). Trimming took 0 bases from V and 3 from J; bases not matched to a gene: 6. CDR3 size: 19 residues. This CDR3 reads CASSLGGLAGSYGANVLTF. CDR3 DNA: TGTGCCAGCAGCTTGGGGGGACTAGCGGGATCCTATGGGGCCAACGTCCTGACTTTC.

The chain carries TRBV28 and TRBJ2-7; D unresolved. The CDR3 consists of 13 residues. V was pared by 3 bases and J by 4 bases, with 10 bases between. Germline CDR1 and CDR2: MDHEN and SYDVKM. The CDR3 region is CASSFWQVYEQYF. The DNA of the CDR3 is TGTGCCAGCAGTTTTTGGCAGGTTTACGAGCAGTACTTC.

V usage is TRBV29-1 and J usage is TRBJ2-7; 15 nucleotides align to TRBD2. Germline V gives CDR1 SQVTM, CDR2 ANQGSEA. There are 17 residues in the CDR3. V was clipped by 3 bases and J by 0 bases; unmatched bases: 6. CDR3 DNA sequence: TGCAGCGTTGACGGACTAGCGGGAGGGTTGGACTCCTACGAGCAGTACTTC. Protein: CSVDGLAGGLDSYEQYF.

The CDR3 DNA reads as TGTGCCAGCAGTTACGGGGCGGGAGCCTACAATGAGCAGTTCTTC. It specifies CASSYGAGAYNEQFF. This chain uses TRBV6-5 with TRBJ2-1, with TRBD2 matching over 7 bases. The CDR3 spans 15 residues. The germline CDR1 and CDR2 sequences are MNHEY and SVGAGI. Trimming cost V 2 bases and J 2 bases; bases outside gene matches: 3.